The 30 T cell receptor beta chains listed next were all sequenced from one sample in a study of response to subunit inactivated influenza vaccine. A single record per CDR3 protein comes from TCRdb applying MiXCR to the RT-PCR reads. This sample carries about 650,000 distinct CDR3 sequences, about 14% of them seen once, and the ten largest clones take approximately 7.6%. The sequencing here drew on PBMCs from blood, taken around 14 days before vaccination. These receptors were taken from a man in his fifties or sixties who received an inactivated influenza vaccine.

V is TRBV19 and J is TRBJ1-2; 8 bases are a match to TRBD1. This CDR3 region has 13 residues. J lost 7 bases, V lost 3 bases, and 4 bases had no gene match. Germline V gene lookup returns CDR1 LNHDA and CDR2 SQIVND (reference sequence). Written as DNA, the CDR3 is TGTGCCAGTAGTATGGTGACAGGGGTTGGCTACACCTTC. Its protein product is CASSMVTGVGYTF.

The V call is TRBV7-9, the J call TRBJ2-2, with D hard to call. Looked up from germline, CDR1 is SEHNR and CDR2 is FQNEAQ (reference sequence). The CDR3 has 15 amino acids. V was shortened by 7 bases and J by 4 bases, with 16 bases between the two germline ends. CDR3 in DNA: TGTGCCAGCATCTCGACGGTGGGCGGCACCGGGGAGCTGTTTTTT. Protein product: CASISTVGGTGELFF.

This clonotype was detected many times. V usage is TRBV29-1 and J usage is TRBJ2-1; 12 bases map to TRBD2. There are 13 residues in the CDR3. With 5 bases clipped from V and 7 bases from J, the junction kept 3 bases outside the gene matches. Germline CDR1 is SQVTM and CDR2 is ANQGSEA. The CDR3 reads CSVLGLAGNEQFF. CDR3 bases: TGCAGCGTTCTTGGACTAGCGGGGAATGAGCAGTTCTTC.

This clonotype was detected many times. The J gene is TRBJ2-3, the V gene TRBV4-2; 11 nucleotides agree with TRBD2. V lost 0 bases, J lost 4 bases, and 3 bases stayed unmatched. The length of the CDR3 is 16 residues. Per germline, CDR1 LGHNA and CDR2 YNFKEQ. CDR3 residues: CASSQEGSGGADTQYF. CDR3 DNA sequence: TGTGCCAGCAGCCAAGAAGGTAGCGGGGGGGCAGATACGCAGTATTTT.

This clonotype was seen repeatedly, ten times or more. This rearrangement joins TRBV28 to TRBJ2-7; 13 bases agree with TRBD2. This CDR3 has 19 residues. CDR1 and CDR2 (germline): MDHEN, SYDVKM. With V trimmed by 2 bases and J by 4 bases, 14 bases remained unmatched. In nucleotides, the CDR3 is TGTGCCAGCAGTTTACCTACTAGCGGGGGGGCCTCGTCCCTTTACGAGCAGTACTTC. It translates to CASSLPTSGGASSLYEQYF.

Remarks on this clonotype: Its ends do not fully match the called genes, so a read error is possible. V gene TRBV28 combines with J gene TRBJ2-1; 10 bases map to TRBD1. CDR1 is MDHEN and CDR2 is SYDVKM in the germline V gene. This CDR3 region has 14 residues. CDR3 coding DNA: TGTGCCAGCAGCGATATGACAGGGGGCGAGGCTGCACTCTTC. This sequence encodes CASSDMTGGEAALF.

This chain links TRBV6-6 with TRBJ2-1, with a tentative D call TRBD2 (6 bases). The CDR3 runs 13 residues. Looked up from germline, CDR1 is MNHNY and CDR2 is SVGAGI (reference sequence). Trimming took off 11 bases at V and 5 bases at J, with 16 bases between the two ends. The CDR3 protein is CAAGRTGDNEQFF. The CDR3 bases are TGTGCCGCAGGGAGGACTGGGGACAATGAGCAGTTCTTC.

There are a few counts of this clonotype. The chain combines TRBV30 with TRBJ1-5; no reliable D call. The V and J ends lost 1 base and 4 bases respectively, with 14 bases between them. Germline V CDR1 and CDR2: GTSNPN, SVGIG (reference sequence). CDR3 length equals 15 residues. CDR3 region: CAWSAGLGNNQPQHF. The CDR3 coding sequence is TGTGCCTGGAGTGCCGGGCTGGGGAATAATCAGCCCCAGCATTTT.

V usage is TRBV9 and J usage is TRBJ2-5; a weak D match, TRBD2 (6 bases). The V end was cut by 1 base, the J end by 4 bases, with 14 bases between. This CDR3 region has 15 residues. Per germline, CDR1 SGDLS and CDR2 YYNGEE. The CDR3 sequence: CASSVQGLEGETQYF. In nucleotides, the CDR3 is TGTGCCAGCAGCGTACAGGGCTTGGAGGGAGAGACCCAGTACTTC.

There are a few counts of this clonotype. This chain uses TRBV10-3 with TRBJ1-6; D call uncertain. Between the trimmed V and J ends, which lost 8 bases and 5 bases, there was a span of 13 bases. CDR3 length equals 14 residues. The germline V gene encodes CDR1 ENHRY and CDR2 SYGVKD. Here the CDR3 reads CAIATDGDNSPLHF. The CDR3 bases are TGTGCCATCGCCACGGACGGGGATAATTCACCCCTCCACTTT.

This clonotype showed up just a few times. J is TRBJ2-1 and V is TRBV5-1; D is unresolved. CDR1 and CDR2 (germline): SGHRS, YFSETQ. The CDR3 runs to 14 residues. V gave up 0 bases and J gave up 6 bases, with 10 bases separating them. The CDR3 nucleotides read TGCGCCAGCAGCTTGGAGGACGCCACCAATGAGCAGTTCTTC. Translation gives CASSLEDATNEQFF.

The genes are TRBV4-3 and TRBJ2-7; unclear D gene. The V gene's germline CDR1 is LGHNA and CDR2 YSLEER. The CDR3 extends over 15 amino acids. Trimming pared 4 bases from V and 0 bases from J, leaving 13 bases between. In nucleotides, the CDR3 is TGCGCCAGCAGCCTCGGCCAAGGGAACTCCTACGAGCAGTACTTC. Residues: CASSLGQGNSYEQYF.

The chain has TRBV4-2 and TRBJ2-3; D is unclear. The CDR3 length is 15 residues. The germline V and J ends were trimmed by 0 bases and 1 base, with 8 bases remaining between them. Germline V gene data show CDR1 as LGHNA and CDR2 as YNFKEQ. The CDR3 loop reads CASSQERVGTDTQYF. In DNA, the CDR3 is TGTGCCAGCAGCCAAGAGCGCGTCGGCACAGATACGCAGTATTTT.

This clonotype was seen only once. At one end the junction does not follow the germline gene, possibly because of a read error. The gene calls are TRBV28 and TRBJ2-1, with 11 bases matching TRBD1. The CDR3 extends over 12 amino acids. Germline V lookup: CDR1 MDHEN, CDR2 SYDVKM. The DNA of the CDR3 is TGTGCCAGCAGCCTCGGACAGGGGGCTAGAGTCTTC. This encodes CASSLGQGARVF.

This rearrangement joins TRBV15 to TRBJ2-7; D is undetermined. V was trimmed by 2 bases and J by 6 bases, leaving 5 bases between them. CDR1 and CDR2 from the germline V gene are LNHNV and YYDKDF (reference sequence). The CDR3 is 11 amino acids. CDR3 nucleotide sequence: TGTGCCACCAGCAGAAGTAGCGAGCAGTACTTC. Its translation: CATSRSSEQYF.

The chain employs TRBV7-3 and TRBJ2-1, with 11 nucleotides matching TRBD2. Germline assignment: CDR1 SGHTA and CDR2 FQGTGA. The CDR3 extends over 15 amino acids. J was trimmed by 8 bases and V by 5 bases; bases with no gene match: 8. The CDR3 protein is CASSPASGRRDEQFF. As DNA, the CDR3 is TGTGCCAGCAGCCCAGCTAGCGGGAGGAGGGATGAGCAGTTCTTC.

This chain uses TRBV12-3 or TRBV12-4 with TRBJ1-6; no definite D call. The CDR3 extends over 15 amino acids. V dropped 6 bases and J dropped 7 bases, with 16 bases sitting between them. The CDR3 DNA reads as TGTGCCAGCAGAGCAGGACTCACTGGGAATTCACCCCTCCACTTT. As protein: CASRAGLTGNSPLHF.

The chain links TRBV5-1 to TRBJ1-5; D is unclear. The V end was cut by 0 bases, the J end by 4 bases, with 8 bases between. From germline, CDR1 is SGHRS and CDR2 YFSETQ. The CDR3 contains 14 residues. The DNA for the CDR3 is TGCGCCAGCAGCTTGGGAGAGTGGAATCAGCCCCAGCATTTT. Translated: CASSLGEWNQPQHF.

This clonotype was found a few times. CDR3 DNA sequence: TGTGCCTCCCAGTTCCCCGGTGCAACTAATGAAAAACTGTTTTTT. This codes for CASQFPGATNEKLFF. The chain uses TRBV2 and TRBJ1-4; D is ambiguous. The germline CDR1 and CDR2 sequences are SNHLY and FYNNEI. The CDR3 totals 15 residues. V shed 11 bases and J shed 0 bases, with 16 bases lying between them.

Many counts were recorded for this clonotype. The chain uses TRBV19 and TRBJ2-1, with 7 bases lining up with TRBD2. This CDR3 contains 15 residues. The V gene's germline CDR1 is LNHDA and CDR2 SQIVND (reference sequence). V lost 4 bases, J lost 0 bases, and 3 bases stayed unmatched. The CDR3 loop reads CASSTGLGSYNEQFF. Here the CDR3 DNA reads TGTGCCAGTAGTACCGGACTAGGCTCCTACAATGAGCAGTTCTTC.

This clonotype was recorded a few times. V and J are TRBV2 and TRBJ2-5, with 8 bases matching TRBD1. Germline V gene data show CDR1 as SNHLY and CDR2 as FYNNEI. The CDR3 runs to 11 residues. V lost 8 bases to trimming and J lost 4 bases; unmatched junction nucleotides: 0. The CDR3 region is CASDRGETQYF. The CDR3, as DNA: TGTGCCAGCGACAGGGGAGAGACCCAGTACTTC.

The V gene is TRBV9, the J gene TRBJ2-1; D call uncertain. Trimming pared 3 bases from V and 0 bases from J, leaving 13 bases between. Germline-derived CDR1 and CDR2 are SGDLS and YYNGEE. This CDR3 is built from 16 residues. CDR3 nucleotide sequence: TGTGCCAGCAGCGCCGACTCTTTGAGCTCCTACAATGAGCAGTTCTTC. Its protein product is CASSADSLSSYNEQFF.

This clonotype showed up just a few times. The CDR3, as DNA: TGCGCCAGCAGCTTGGCAGGGCCGAGCTCTGGAAACACCATATATTTT. Translation gives CASSLAGPSSGNTIYF. The genes are TRBV5-1 and TRBJ1-3; perhaps TRBD1 as D (5 bases). Trimming left V 0 bases short and J 0 bases short, with 10 bases between. There are 16 residues in the CDR3. Germline V gene sequence: CDR1 SGHRS, CDR2 YFSETQ.

This clonotype was detected only a few times. The V call is TRBV3-1, the J call TRBJ2-2; D tentatively fits TRBD1 or TRBD2 (6 bases each). This CDR3 region has 16 residues. CDR1 and CDR2 from the germline V gene are LGHDT and YNNKEL (reference sequence). The V end was cut by 0 bases, the J end by 6 bases, with 14 bases between. This chain's CDR3 is CASSQEGGARSGELFF. The CDR3 bases are TGTGCCAGCAGCCAAGAGGGGGGCGCAAGGTCCGGGGAGCTGTTTTTT.

As regards this clonotype: This may arise from a read error, as a much more abundant clone is one base away. The chain uses TRBV6-2 or TRBV6-3 and TRBJ2-7; tentative D call: TRBD1 (5 bases). Trimming shortened V by 8 bases and J by 3 bases, and 17 bases separated the two germline ends. CDR3 size: 14 residues. CDR1 MNHEY and CDR2 SVGEGT come from the germline V gene. DNA of the CDR3: TGTGCCAGCCTTACCGCTCAGGGTGTCTACGAGCAGTACTTC. Translation gives CASLTAQGVYEQYF.

The sample holds many counts of this clonotype. In nucleotides, the CDR3 is TGTGCCACGGGACTAGCGGGAGGGGGGGAGCAGTTCTTC. It codes for CATGLAGGGEQFF. J is TRBJ2-1 and V is TRBV24-1, with 16 bases lining up with TRBD2. V was pared by 10 bases and J by 10 bases, with 3 bases of the junction left unmatched. Germline CDR1 KGHDR, CDR2 SFDVKD. The CDR3 covers 13 residues.

The CDR3 protein is CASSYRGEGEKLFF. DNA of the CDR3: TGTGCCAGCAGCTACAGGGGAGAGGGTGAAAAACTGTTTTTT. The rearrangement uses TRBV13 and TRBJ1-4, with 7 positions matching TRBD1. CDR3 length equals 14 residues. Losses at the gene ends were 4 bases for V and 7 bases for J; bases not matched to a gene: 6. The V gene's germline CDR1 is PRHDT and CDR2 FYEKMQ (reference sequence).

This clonotype has a handful of counts. The CDR3 DNA follows: TGCAGTGCTTCGTTTAGGGCAGTCCAAGAGACCCAGTACTTC. Protein sequence: CSASFRAVQETQYF. V usage is TRBV20-1 and J usage is TRBJ2-5; D remains ambiguous. This CDR3 is built from 14 residues. Per the germline V gene, CDR1 is DFQATT and CDR2 is SNEGSKA (reference sequence). V was trimmed by 5 bases and J by 1 base, leaving 14 bases between them.

The chain joins TRBV28 to TRBJ2-7, with D possibly TRBD2 on 6 matching bases. V lost 3 bases, J lost 1 base, and 13 bases lay in between. Germline CDR1 and CDR2: MDHEN and SYDVKM. The length of the CDR3 is 15 residues. The CDR3 loop reads CASSFHSRGSYEQYF. The CDR3 nucleotides read TGTGCCAGCAGTTTCCACAGCCGGGGGTCCTACGAGCAGTACTTC.

In its sample, this clonotype was seen a few times. The CDR3 sequence is CASSRSGTELNLAKNIQYF. The CDR3 DNA reads as TGTGCCAGCTCACGTTCCGGGACAGAATTAAACCTAGCCAAAAACATTCAGTACTTC. The chain has TRBV18 and TRBJ2-4; TRBD1 matches 7 bases. Germline CDR1 is KGHSH and CDR2 is LQKENI. CDR3 length: 19 amino acids. The junction had 15 bases not matched to a gene; V was cut back by 4 bases and J by 0 bases.